Here is one TCR beta chain with its context. Its target is unknown. While the first cohort had about 610 subjects, the donors belonged to the separate validation cohort of 100 to 150 subjects. The assay was immunoSEQ multiplex PCR, and TCRdb's table has in-frame clones only and misses some. The table records around 300,000 clones, approximately 83% of them present only once. The record originates from a study of cytomegalovirus exposure and HLA in healthy donors. Overall study findings and caveats: Researchers reported that a few CMV-associated chains were confirmed in vitro as CMV antigen-specific. TCR clusters originating in the first cohort tended to co-occur in the approximately 120 validation repertoires, according to a later analysis.

CDR1 and CDR2 from the germline V gene are SQVTM and ANQGSEA. The CDR3 is 13 amino acids. V gave up 6 bases and J gave up 3 bases; unmatched junction bases: 6. The receptor's source is a woman between 18 and 29 years old in good health and CMV-seronegative. The V and J genes are TRBV29-1 and TRBJ2-7; 9 bases match TRBD1. Sequenced: PBMCs. The CDR3 nucleotides read TGCAGCGTGCGGGACAGGGTAAGCTACGAGCAGTACTTC. Translating gives CSVRDRVSYEQYF.